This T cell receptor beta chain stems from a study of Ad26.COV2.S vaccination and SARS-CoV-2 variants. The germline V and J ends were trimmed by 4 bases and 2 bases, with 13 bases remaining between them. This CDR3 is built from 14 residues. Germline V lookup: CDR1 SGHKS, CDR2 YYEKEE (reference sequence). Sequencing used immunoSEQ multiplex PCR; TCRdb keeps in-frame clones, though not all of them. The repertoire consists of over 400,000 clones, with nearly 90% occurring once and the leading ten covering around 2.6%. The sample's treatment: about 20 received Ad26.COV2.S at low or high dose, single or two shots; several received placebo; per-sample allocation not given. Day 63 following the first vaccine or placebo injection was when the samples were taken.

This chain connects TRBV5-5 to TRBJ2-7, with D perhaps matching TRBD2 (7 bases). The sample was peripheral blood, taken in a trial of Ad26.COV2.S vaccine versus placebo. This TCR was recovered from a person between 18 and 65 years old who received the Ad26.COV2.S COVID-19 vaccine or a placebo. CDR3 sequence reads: CASSLRGAPYEQYF. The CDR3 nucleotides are TGTGCCAGCAGCCTCCGGGGGGCCCCCTACGAGCAGTACTTC.